This TCR beta chain was observed in a study of human thymus T cells. Whole-study results and caveats: Thymic and blood repertoires appeared to show biased V and J gene usage. Related studies found that unrelated individuals share highly overlapping thymic repertoires.

The source of the thymus tissue was resections taken during corrective heart surgery. Donors were healthy Finnish babies undergoing corrective operations for congenital heart defects. Turning to this clone: Its antigen is as yet unknown.

TCRdb keeps only in-frame clones here, not all; method: immunoSEQ multiplex PCR. The sample yields around 120,000 clones, around 94% seen once. Germline CDR1 reads SNHLY; CDR2 reads FYNNEI. CDR3 length: 12 residues. V shed 9 bases and J shed 6 bases, with 11 bases lying between them. The TCR comes from a boy younger than two with a congenital heart defect but otherwise immunologically healthy. This chain links TRBV2 with TRBJ2-2, with D tentatively TRBD1 (6 bases). The sequencing input was thymus tissue. The CDR3 protein is CASGTGPGELFF. In nucleotides, the CDR3 is TGTGCCAGTGGCACAGGGCCCGGGGAGCTGTTTTTT.